A selection of T cell receptor beta chains follows, all from one sample in a study of blood T cell repertoires in COVID-19. Clones were sequenced by immunoSEQ multiplex PCR, and TCRdb holds only the in-frame ones, with some missing. In the table there are roughly 500,000 clones, approximately 87% of which are singletons. Source material: PBMCs or T cells enriched from blood (not recorded which). The receptors come from a woman in her thirties or forties who had recovered from COVID-19. CDR3s include the opening cysteine and the closing phenylalanine or tryptophan.

V	J	CDR3
TRBV7-2	TRBJ2-2	CASSLYRGNTGELFF
TRBV29-1	TRBJ1-1	CSVARMDTTTEAFF
TRBV9	TRBJ2-2	CASSVSTGTKNTGELFF
TRBV2	TRBJ1-5	CASNVRKAGGTYGNQPQHF
TRBV6-2/TRBV6-3	TRBJ1-2	CASSYSHITAHGYTF
TRBV13	TRBJ2-2	CASSLLGLAGQAGELFF
TRBV7-2	TRBJ1-5	CASSFYGDFNSNQPQHF
TRBV2	TRBJ1-1	CASSGRTGGTEAFF
TRBV6-5	TRBJ2-7	CASSYFGTGSYEQYF
TRBV3-1/TRBV3-2	TRBJ2-3	CASSHRGRDTQYF
TRBV6-5	TRBJ2-1	CASRRDPFYNEQFF
TRBV30	TRBJ1-1	CAWSVRGSINTEAFF
TRBV9	TRBJ2-1	CASSVSAGALYNEQFF
TRBV12-3/TRBV12-4	TRBJ1-2	CASSLQVVDGYTF
TRBV16	TRBJ1-5	CASSPTGRQFQPQHF
TRBV21-1	TRBJ2-3	CASSAPGTSGSTDTQYF
TRBV7-2	TRBJ1-6	CASSLQQAYNSPLHF
TRBV11-2	TRBJ2-1	CASSLQGTSYEQFF
TRBV5-1	TRBJ2-5	CASSFETSGDQETQYF
TRBV19	TRBJ2-5	CASSIGQGKVKTQYF
TRBV5-8	TRBJ2-2	CASNRVSGELFF
TRBV6-6	TRBJ2-7	CASTLKGTGDYEQYF
TRBV5-4	TRBJ1-1	CASSLIGTGGTEAFF
TRBV4-3	TRBJ1-1	CASSQESVLNTEAFF
TRBV30	TRBJ2-3	CAWSKGLAGVDTQYF
TRBV11-2	TRBJ2-7	CASSLGATYEQYF
TRBV6-5	TRBJ1-2	CASSYLTGNGYTF
TRBV6-5	TRBJ2-3	CASSHSDTQYF
TRBV6-1	TRBJ1-2	CASSEDPGGLGYGYTF
TRBV7-2	TRBJ1-3	CASSWGQGSGNTIYF
TRBV5-1	TRBJ2-2	CASSLVLNTGELFF
TRBV28	TRBJ2-1	CASSFRLAVSNEQFF
TRBV6-5	TRBJ1-2	CASSYGHVGGYTF
TRBV14	TRBJ2-6	CASSQVMSGFASGANVLTF
TRBV4-3	TRBJ1-5	CASSQTLGQGSGQPQHF
TRBV5-1	TRBJ1-1	CASSRDRGGRTEAFF
TRBV5-1	TRBJ2-2	CASSTPLGGVGELNTGELFF
TRBV4-3	TRBJ2-5	CASSQGARGQGMDSGMVETQYF
TRBV29-1	TRBJ1-1	CSVEAGTATEAFF
TRBV11-3	TRBJ1-1	CASSLFGLLEAFF
TRBV30	TRBJ1-1	CAWTRLGRAEAFF
TRBV4-1	TRBJ2-1	CASSHTLGQESYNEQFF
TRBV29-1	TRBJ2-1	CSVVREGSYNEQFF